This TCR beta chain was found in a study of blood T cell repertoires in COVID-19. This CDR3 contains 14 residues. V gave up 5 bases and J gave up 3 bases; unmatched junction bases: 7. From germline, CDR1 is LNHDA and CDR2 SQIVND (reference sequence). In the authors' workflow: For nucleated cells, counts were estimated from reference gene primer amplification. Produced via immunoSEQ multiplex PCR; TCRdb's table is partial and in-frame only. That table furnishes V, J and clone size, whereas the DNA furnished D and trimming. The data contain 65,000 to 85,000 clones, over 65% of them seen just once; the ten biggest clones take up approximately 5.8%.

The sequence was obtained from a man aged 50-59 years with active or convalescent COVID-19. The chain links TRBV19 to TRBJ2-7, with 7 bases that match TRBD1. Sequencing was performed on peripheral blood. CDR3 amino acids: CASSLTTGHYEQYF. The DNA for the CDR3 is TGTGCCAGTAGTCTTACGACAGGGCACTACGAGCAGTACTTC.